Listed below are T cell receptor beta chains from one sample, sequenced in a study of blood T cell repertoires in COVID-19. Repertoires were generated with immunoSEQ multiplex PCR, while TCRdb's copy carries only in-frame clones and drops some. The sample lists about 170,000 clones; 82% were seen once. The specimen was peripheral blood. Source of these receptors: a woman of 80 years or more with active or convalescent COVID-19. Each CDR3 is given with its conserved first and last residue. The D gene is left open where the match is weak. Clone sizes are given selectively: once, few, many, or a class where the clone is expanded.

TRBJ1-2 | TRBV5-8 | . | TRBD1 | TGTGCCAGCAGCATCCGGGACAGGGGAACCTATGGCTACACCTTC | CASSIRDRGTYGYTF
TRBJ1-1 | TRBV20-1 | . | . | TGCAGTGCTAGCCCAGTCACTGAAGCTTTCTTT | CSASPVTEAFF
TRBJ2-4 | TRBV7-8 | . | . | TGTGCCAGCAGCCCGATGACAGATCCCTTAGCCAAAAACATTCAGTACTTC | CASSPMTDPLAKNIQYF
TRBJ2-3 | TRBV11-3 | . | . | TGTGCCAGCAGTTTAGAACCGGGACATGCAAAGTATTTT | CASSLEPGHAKYF
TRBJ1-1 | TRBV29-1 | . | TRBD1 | TGCAGCGTTGAAGATCCCAACAGGGGGGTGAACACTGAAGCTTTCTTT | CSVEDPNRGVNTEAFF
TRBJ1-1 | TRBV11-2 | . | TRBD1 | TGTGCCAGCAGCTTAGGACCAGGGACAGACACTGAAGCTTTCTTT | CASSLGPGTDTEAFF
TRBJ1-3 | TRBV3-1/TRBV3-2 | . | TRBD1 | TGTGCCAGCAGCCACGCCCTGGGACAGGCAATTACTGGAAACACCATATATTTT | CASSHALGQAITGNTIYF
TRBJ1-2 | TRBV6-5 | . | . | TGTGCCAGCAGTCCGAACAGGGTTTCTGGTGGCTACACCTTC | CASSPNRVSGGYTF
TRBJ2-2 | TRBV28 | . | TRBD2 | TGTGCCAGCAGTTTAGGCGGGGGTGGCACCGGGGAGCTGTTTTTT | CASSLGGGGTGELFF
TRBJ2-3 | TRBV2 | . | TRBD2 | TGTGCCAGCAAGCTACTAGCGGGAGGGCCCGGAGATACGCAGTATTTT | CASKLLAGGPGDTQYF
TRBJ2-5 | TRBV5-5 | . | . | TGTGCCAGCAGCTTGGGTCTCGGGGGAGTAGGGCAAGAGACCCAGTACTTC | CASSLGLGGVGQETQYF
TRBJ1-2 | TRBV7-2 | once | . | TGTGCCAGCAGCTCCCCTTTAAGGGGCCAAGCTAACTATGGCTACACCTTC | CASSSPLRGQANYGYTF
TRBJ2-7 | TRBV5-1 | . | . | TGCGCCAGCAGCCCTGTCGGCTCAAGGGGCTCCTACGAGCAGTACTTC | CASSPVGSRGSYEQYF
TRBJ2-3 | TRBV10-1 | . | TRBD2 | TGCGCCAGCAGTGAAACTAGCGGGAGAAGCACAGATACGCAGTATTTT | CASSETSGRSTDTQYF
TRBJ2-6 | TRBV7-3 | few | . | TGTGCCAGCAGCCCTGGACAGACCTCTGGGGCCAACGTCCTGACTTTC | CASSPGQTSGANVLTF
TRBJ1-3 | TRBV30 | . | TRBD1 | TGTGCCTGGAGTGTAGGACAGGGGGTCTACGGAAACACCATATATTTT | CAWSVGQGVYGNTIYF
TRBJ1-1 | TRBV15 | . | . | TGTGCCACCAGCAGAGATCGGGGACTTTCGGGCTTGATTGAAGCTTTCTTT | CATSRDRGLSGLIEAFF
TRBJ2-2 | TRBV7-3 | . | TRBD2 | TGTGCCAGCAGCCCCCGGGGAGGGACCTTTGGCACCGGGGAGCTGTTTTTT | CASSPRGGTFGTGELFF
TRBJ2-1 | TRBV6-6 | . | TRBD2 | TGTGCCAGCAGCAACACCGGGACTAGTAATCATGAGCAGTTCTTC | CASSNTGTSNHEQFF
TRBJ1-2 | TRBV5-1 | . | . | TGCGCCAGCAGCTTGGATGACAGCTATGGCTACACCTTC | CASSLDDSYGYTF
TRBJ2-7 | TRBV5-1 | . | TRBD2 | TGCGCCAGCTCCCCGGGACTAGCGATCGAGCAGTACTTC | CASSPGLAIEQYF
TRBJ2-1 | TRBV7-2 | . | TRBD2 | TGTGCCAGCAGCTTAGGGACTAGCTACTTAAATGAGCAGTTCTTC | CASSLGTSYLNEQFF
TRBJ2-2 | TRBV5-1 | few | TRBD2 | TGCGCCAGCAGCAGACTAGCTAGCACCGGGGAGCTGTTTTTT | CASSRLASTGELFF
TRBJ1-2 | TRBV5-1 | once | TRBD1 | TGCGCCAGCAGCTGGCAGGGGGGCAGGAACTATGGCTACACCTTC | CASSWQGGRNYGYTF
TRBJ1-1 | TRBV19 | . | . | TGTGCCAGTAGCCAAGGGGGAGGGGGCACTGAAGCTTTCTTT | CASSQGGGGTEAFF
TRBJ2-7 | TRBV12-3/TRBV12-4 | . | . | TGTGCCAGCAGTTTGAGCGGGTACTACGAGCAGTACTTC | CASSLSGYYEQYF
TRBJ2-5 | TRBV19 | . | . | TGTGCCAGTAGTATACAGGCGGGCAAAGAGACCCAGTACTTC | CASSIQAGKETQYF
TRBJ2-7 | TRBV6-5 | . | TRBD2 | TGTGCCAGCAATAAAATCAGGGAGGGGTCCTACGAGCAGTACTTC | CASNKIREGSYEQYF
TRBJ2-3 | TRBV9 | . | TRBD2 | TGTGCCAGCATGGGTCGAGCGGGAGGGACAGATACGCAGTATTTT | CASMGRAGGTDTQYF
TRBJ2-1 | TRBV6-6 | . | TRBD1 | TGTGCCAGCCTAGGGCGGGACAGGGGTTCCTACAATGAGCAGTTCTTC | CASLGRDRGSYNEQFF
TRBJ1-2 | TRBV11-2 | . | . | TGTGCCAGCAGCTTAGGGAGCTCTAACTATGGCTACACCTTC | CASSLGSSNYGYTF
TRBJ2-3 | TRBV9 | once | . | TGTGCCAGCAGCCTCAGCGGAAGCACAGATACGCAGTATTTT | CASSLSGSTDTQYF
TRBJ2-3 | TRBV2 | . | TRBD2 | TGTGCCAGCAGCGGACACAGCTCCGGGACTAGCGGGAGGAGGACAGATACGCAGTATTTT | CASSGHSSGTSGRRTDTQYF
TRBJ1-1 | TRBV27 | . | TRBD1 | TGTGCCAGCAGTTTCATTAGTCAGGGACAGACGAACACTGAAGCTTTCTTT | CASSFISQGQTNTEAFF
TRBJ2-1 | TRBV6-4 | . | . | TGTGCCAGCAGTGACTACCCCTTGACTAGTTTTTCCTACAATGAGCAGTTCTTC | CASSDYPLTSFSYNEQFF
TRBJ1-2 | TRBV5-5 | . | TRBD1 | TGTGCCAGCACTCCGACAGGGTCTAACTATGGCTACACCTTC | CASTPTGSNYGYTF
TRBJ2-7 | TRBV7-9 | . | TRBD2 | TGTGCCAGCAGCTTCCCCGGGACTAGCTCAGGGGAGCAGTACTTC | CASSFPGTSSGEQYF
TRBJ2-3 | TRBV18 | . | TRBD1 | TGTGCCAGCTCACCGCGGGACAGGGTCTACACAGATACGCAGTATTTT | CASSPRDRVYTDTQYF
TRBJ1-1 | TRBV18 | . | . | TGTGCCAGCTCGTTCTCCTCCTGGACTATTACTGAAGCTTTCTTT | CASSFSSWTITEAFF
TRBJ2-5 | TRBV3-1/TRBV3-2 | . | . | TGTGCCAGCAGCCAAGGGCCCCCGGAGACCCAGTACTTC | CASSQGPPETQYF
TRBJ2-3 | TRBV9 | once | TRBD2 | TGTGCCAGCAGCGTAGAAGGTGGGACTAGCGGGAGAACAGATACGCAGTATTTT | CASSVEGGTSGRTDTQYF
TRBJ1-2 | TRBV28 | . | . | TGTGCCAGCAGTTTAGGGCGAGGCTACACCTTC | CASSLGRGYTF